This T cell receptor (beta chain) is drawn from a study of blood T cells in healthy people across ages. Findings and caveats of the study: Diversity estimates from one million T cells were considered underestimates. A roughly linear age-dependent decrease characterized TCR beta diversity per million T cells.

The extraction recovered at least 5 micrograms of total RNA per sample. Trimming removed 5 bases from V and 6 bases from J, with 15 bases in between. The CDR3 is made up of 14 amino acids. Germline CDR1 SEHNR, CDR2 FQNEAQ (reference sequence). PCR was performed a second time for roughly 6 to 12 cycles using a sample-barcoded 5' primer and a J-beta primer mix. Each CDR3 protein gets one entry after TCRdb re-called the 5' RACE reads with MiXCR. The data contain just over 1 million distinct CDR3 sequences, under 55% of them seen just once; the ten biggest clones take up 18%. Concerning this clonotype: Its specificity is unknown.

The chain has TRBV7-9 and TRBJ2-3; no reliable D call. This clonotype originated in a woman aged 55-70 years in good health. The sequenced material came from blood. Here the CDR3 reads CASSIDRAEDTQYF. As DNA, the CDR3 is TGTGCCAGCAGCATTGACCGGGCAGAGGATACGCAGTATTTT.